This TCR beta chain derives from a study of shared clonotypes between healthy human individuals. Study information: The composition of the donors was a couple of women and three men aged 18 to 49. General study points: Estimated richness was generally greater in naive than memory subsets. When naive CD4 clonotypes were compared across a few donors, about 4.8% were shared.

The table came from immunoSEQ multiplex PCR; TCRdb's copy has only in-frame clones and leaves some out. The table includes roughly 2,500,000 clones, 80% to 95% detected once. V dropped 0 bases and J dropped 7; count of bases not matched to a gene: 7. CDR3 size: 16 residues. Germline-derived CDR1 and CDR2 are SGDLS and YYNGEE. There were no recent acute infections or vaccinations among the donors, who were healthy HIV-negative adults. Regarding this clone: Antigen specificity is unknown.

The source of this sequence is a man aged 18-30 years in good health. Some clones in this sample may be carry-over from other donors' samples. V gene TRBV9 combines with J gene TRBJ2-2; the match to TRBD1 covers 9 bases. The specimen sequenced was naive CD4+ T cells from PBMCs. The sample's subset: CD45RA+ positively selected. The CDR3 DNA follows: TGTGCCAGCAGCGTAGAACAGGGGGCAAGTATCGGGGAGCTGTTTTTT. This translates into CASSVEQGASIGELFF. The full variable domain, completed using reference TRBV9 and TRBJ2-2, is DSGVTQTPKHLITATGQRVTLRCSPRSGDLSVYWYQQSLDQGLQFLIQYYNGEERAKGNILERFSAQQFPDLHSELNLSSLELGDSALYFCASSVEQGASIGELFFGEGSRLTVL.